This is a list of T cell receptor beta chains from one sample in a study of cytomegalovirus exposure and HLA in healthy donors. The repertoire was sequenced with immunoSEQ multiplex PCR; TCRdb's copy has only in-frame clones and lacks some. Of around 120,000 clones in the sample, roughly 80% are singletons; the top ten hold about 1.2%. Sequenced material: PBMCs. The source of these receptors is a boy between 10 and 17 years old in good health and CMV-seronegative. Both conserved end residues are part of each CDR3. D genes are given only for firm matches. Size is omitted from some rows. Given values are once, few, many or a class for expanded clones.

v_call	clone_size	j_call	d_call	cdr3_aa	cdr3_nt
TRBV5-4	once	TRBJ2-6	TRBD1	CASRHRDRGESGANVLTF	TGTGCCAGCAGACACAGGGACAGGGGCGAATCTGGGGCCAACGTCCTGACTTTC
TRBV30	once	TRBJ2-7	TRBD1	CAGSDRGGNEQYF	TGTGCTGGGTCGGACAGGGGGGGGAACGAGCAGTACTTC
TRBV7-2	-	TRBJ1-2	-	CATSPPVSGYTF	TGTGCCACCAGCCCCCCAGTTTCCGGCTACACCTTC
TRBV6-6	-	TRBJ2-7	-	CASTPGVGNEQYF	TGTGCCAGCACCCCCGGGGTAGGGAACGAGCAGTACTTC
TRBV7-9	-	TRBJ2-7	TRBD1	CASSRTGDYEQYF	TGTGCCAGCAGTCGTACAGGGGACTACGAGCAGTACTTC
TRBV12-5	once	TRBJ2-7	-	CASGENSYEQYF	TGTGCTAGTGGCGAGAACTCCTACGAGCAGTACTTC
TRBV4-1	-	TRBJ2-3	TRBD2	CASSTSGRAGDTQYF	TGCGCCAGCAGCACTAGCGGGAGGGCCGGAGATACGCAGTATTTT
TRBV7-8	-	TRBJ1-1	-	CASSLVFPSLEVTEAFF	TGTGCCAGCAGCTTAGTTTTCCCTTCTTTGGAGGTCACTGAAGCTTTCTTT
TRBV19	once	TRBJ2-5	-	CASSRRVGETQYF	TGTGCCAGTAGTCGGCGGGTTGGGGAGACCCAGTACTTC
TRBV19	-	TRBJ2-6	TRBD1	CASRDRAIDSGANVLTF	TGTGCCAGTAGGGACAGGGCAATCGACTCTGGGGCCAACGTCCTGACTTTC
TRBV10-3	once	TRBJ2-3	TRBD1	CAISKLLGQASVTQYF	TGTGCCATCAGCAAACTCCTGGGACAGGCCAGTGTTACGCAGTATTTT
TRBV15	-	TRBJ2-1	TRBD2	CATSREGREDSYNEQFF	TGTGCCACCAGCAGAGAGGGACGGGAGGACTCCTACAATGAGCAGTTCTTC
TRBV25-1	-	TRBJ2-1	TRBD2	CASKAGWDEQFF	TGTGCCAGCAAAGCGGGGTGGGATGAGCAGTTCTTC
TRBV27	-	TRBJ2-1	-	CASSLVGNEQFF	TGTGCCAGCAGTTTAGTCGGGAATGAGCAGTTCTTC
TRBV15	-	TRBJ1-3	-	CATSRDGRSSGNTIYF	TGTGCCACCAGCAGAGATGGCAGGTCCTCTGGAAACACCATATATTTT
TRBV27	-	TRBJ2-1	-	CASSLGTAPYNEQFF	TGTGCCAGCAGTTTGGGGACTGCCCCCTACAATGAGCAGTTCTTC
TRBV6-5	-	TRBJ2-7	-	CASSPWTGYEQYF	TGTGCCAGCAGTCCCTGGACTGGCTACGAGCAGTACTTC
TRBV7-2	-	TRBJ1-1	-	CASSLGAMNTEAFF	TGTGCCAGCAGCTTGGGGGCCATGAACACTGAAGCTTTCTTT
TRBV7-2	-	TRBJ2-1	-	CASSLVTGSYNEQFF	TGTGCCAGCAGCTTAGTGACGGGGTCCTACAATGAGCAGTTCTTC
TRBV7-2	-	TRBJ2-5	-	CASSFEGGGPMGETQYF	TGTGCCAGCAGCTTTGAGGGGGGGGGCCCAATGGGAGAGACCCAGTACTTC
TRBV7-2	-	TRBJ2-5	TRBD1	CASSFTWTGGKETQYF	TGTGCCAGCAGCTTTACATGGACAGGGGGCAAGGAGACCCAGTACTTC
TRBV11-2	-	TRBJ2-7	-	CASSSGGGQGYEQYF	TGTGCCAGCAGCTCGGGGGGGGGACAGGGCTACGAGCAGTACTTC
TRBV2	-	TRBJ2-1	TRBD2	CASSDLERDSYNEQFF	TGTGCCAGCAGTGATCTGGAGCGGGACTCCTACAATGAGCAGTTCTTC
TRBV5-6	-	TRBJ2-3	TRBD2	CASCQSGDETDTQYF	TGTGCCAGCTGCCAGAGCGGGGACGAAACAGATACGCAGTATTTT
TRBV4-1	-	TRBJ1-3	-	CASSQWAVTGNTIYF	TGCGCCAGCAGCCAATGGGCAGTTACAGGAAACACCATATATTTT
TRBV5-1	once	TRBJ1-2	-	CASSLYGGGYGYTF	TGCGCCAGCAGCTTGTATGGGGGGGGCTATGGCTACACCTTC
TRBV7-2	-	TRBJ1-1	-	CASSSQLNTEAFF	TGTGCCAGCAGCTCACAGCTGAACACTGAAGCTTTCTTT
TRBV11-3	-	TRBJ2-2	TRBD2	CASSRSGVTGELFF	TGTGCCAGCAGCCGTAGCGGGGTCACCGGGGAGCTGTTTTTT
TRBV30	-	TRBJ2-3	TRBD1	CAWTPGTGWTDMQYF	TGTGCCTGGACCCCCGGGACAGGGTGGACAGATATGCAGTATTTT
TRBV28	-	TRBJ1-6	TRBD1	CASSLFVQGASSPLHF	TGTGCCAGCAGTTTATTCGTCCAGGGGGCTAGTTCACCCCTCCACTTT
TRBV5-1	-	TRBJ1-1	TRBD1	CASSWDRQSTEAFF	TGCGCCAGCAGCTGGGACAGGCAGAGCACTGAAGCTTTCTTT
TRBV5-1	-	TRBJ2-1	TRBD2	CASSGGASGSDEQFF	TGCGCCAGCAGCGGCGGCGCTAGCGGGAGTGATGAGCAGTTCTTC
TRBV19	-	TRBJ1-1	-	CASSLTSNTEAFF	TGTGCCAGTAGCCTTACAAGTAACACTGAAGCTTTCTTT
TRBV7-2	-	TRBJ2-3	-	CASSLSTSTDTQYF	TGTGCCAGCAGTTTATCCACTAGCACAGATACGCAGTATTTT
TRBV4-1	-	TRBJ2-7	TRBD1	CASSQEVGTGDNEQYF	TGCGCCAGCAGCCAAGAAGTCGGGACAGGGGATAACGAGCAGTACTTC
TRBV27	-	TRBJ2-1	-	CASTSAGTSPQEQFF	TGTGCCAGCACGTCCGCAGGGACTTCACCACAGGAGCAGTTCTTC
TRBV7-2	-	TRBJ2-1	-	CASSLALVQGHEQFF	TGTGCCAGCAGCTTAGCGCTCGTGCAGGGGCATGAGCAGTTCTTC
TRBV7-2	few	TRBJ1-4	TRBD1	CASSQTGGGEKLFF	TGTGCCAGCAGCCAAACAGGGGGCGGCGAAAAACTGTTTTTT
TRBV6-5	-	TRBJ2-7	TRBD2	CASTRGETYEQYF	TGTGCCAGCACCCGGGGGGAGACCTACGAGCAGTACTTC
TRBV29-1	-	TRBJ1-2	-	CSVEDRGFPTYGYTF	TGCAGCGTTGAAGATCGGGGATTTCCCACTTATGGCTACACCTTC
TRBV5-4	-	TRBJ1-1	TRBD1	CASSFPGDRLNTEAFF	TGTGCCAGCAGCTTCCCGGGGGACAGGCTGAACACTGAAGCTTTCTTT
TRBV2	-	TRBJ2-5	-	CASRKRSPETQYF	TGTGCCAGCAGGAAGAGGAGCCCAGAGACCCAGTACTTC
TRBV27	-	TRBJ1-4	-	CASSHDRHNEKLFF	TGTGCCAGCAGTCACGACAGGCACAATGAAAAACTGTTTTTT
TRBV5-4	-	TRBJ1-4	-	CASSQRTQEKLFF	TGTGCCAGCAGCCAACGGACTCAAGAAAAACTGTTTTTT
TRBV7-4	once	TRBJ2-1	TRBD2	CASSSGGIAAPYNEQFF	TGTGCCAGCAGCTCGGGGGGTATAGCGGCCCCGTACAATGAGCAGTTCTTC
TRBV6-6	-	TRBJ2-3	TRBD2	CASGGLVTMDTQYF	TGTGCCAGCGGGGGACTAGTCACTATGGATACGCAGTATTTT
TRBV5-1	-	TRBJ2-7	TRBD2	CASSLLAGGPYEQYF	TGCGCCAGCAGCTTACTAGCGGGAGGGCCGTACGAGCAGTACTTC
TRBV4-2	few	TRBJ2-7	TRBD1	CASSQDRQGENYEQYF	TGTGCCAGCAGCCAAGATCGGCAGGGGGAAAACTACGAGCAGTACTTC
TRBV29-1	-	TRBJ2-3	-	CSVSKGGKWDTQYF	TGCAGCGTTTCAAAGGGGGGGAAGTGGGATACGCAGTATTTT
TRBV4-2	-	TRBJ2-7	-	CASSQDLTEPYEQYF	TGTGCCAGCAGCCAAGATCTCACGGAGCCTTACGAGCAGTACTTC
TRBV6-1	few	TRBJ1-4	-	CASSDSLEKLFF	TGTGCCAGCAGTGACTCCCTTGAAAAACTGTTTTTT
TRBV15	few	TRBJ2-1	TRBD2	CATSSERLAGRNEQFF	TGTGCCACCAGCAGCGAAAGACTAGCGGGACGGAATGAGCAGTTCTTC
TRBV7-9	-	TRBJ1-4	-	CASSFGSVNEKLFF	TGTGCCAGCAGCTTTGGTTCAGTTAATGAAAAACTGTTTTTT